A single sample is the source of the 25 T cell receptor beta chains below, sequenced in a study of regulatory T cells in long-lasting Graves disease (dated by TCRdb to the early 2020s). The time point label corresponds to: newly diagnosed GD, antithyroid drugs for less than 3 months. For both TCR sequencing and RNA sequencing, RNA was extracted from PBMCs in TRIzol. Library prep was done by multiplex PCR. Instrument on record: Illumina HiSeq 4000. CDR3 regions were amplified by Arm-PCR with iRepertoire HTBI primers to construct TCR beta libraries. The public sequencing data were trimmed at Q25 with fastp and processed into clonotypes with MiXCR by TCRdb, which kept only in-frame beta chains. Entries that share a CDR3 protein sequence are merged under the most common genes and DNA. In all, the sample holds about 530,000 distinct CDR3 sequences, and about 16% of those were seen once. 20% to 30% of the sample comes from the top ten.

These sequences were also reported in another study, on T cells in Graves' hyperthyroidism and ophthalmopathy.

The sequencing here drew on peripheral blood mononuclear cells (PBMCs), taken at new diagnosis, from a patient treated with antithyroid drugs. These receptors were taken from a woman in her forties or fifties with Graves disease. Donor details come from another sample of the same person, matched by shared clones.

In this sample, this clonotype turned up many times. The chain employs TRBV15 and TRBJ1-2; a possible D gene is TRBD1 (6 bases). Germline CDR1 LNHNV, CDR2 YYDKDF (reference sequence). Trimming took 5 bases from V and 2 from J, leaving 12 bases between them. The CDR3 sequence is 14 residues long. The CDR3 reads CATSRPGQNYGYTF. As DNA, the CDR3 is TGTGCCACCAGCCGCCCGGGACAAAACTATGGCTACACCTTC.

The table lists this clonotype with a few counts. The rearrangement joins TRBV6-2 or TRBV6-3 to TRBJ2-3; 9 bases are a match to TRBD1. Germline values: CDR1 MNHEY, CDR2 SVGEGT. Germline trimming cut 0 bases from V and 6 bases from J; bases unmatched to any gene: 7. The length of the CDR3 is 16 residues. In nucleotides, the CDR3 is TGTGCCAGCAGTTACTCGAGTACAGGGGGCAGGGATACGCAGTATTTT. Translation gives CASSYSSTGGRDTQYF.

This clonotype came up many times. The V and J genes are TRBV28 and TRBJ1-2, with a possible D match to TRBD1 (6 bases). V was trimmed by 3 bases and J by 6 bases, leaving 11 bases between them. Germline CDR1 reads MDHEN; CDR2 reads SYDVKM. The CDR3 consists of 13 residues. In DNA form, the CDR3 reads TGTGCCAGCAGTTTGGTGGGGGCGAATGGCTACACCTTC. As protein: CASSLVGANGYTF.

This clonotype has a handful of counts. This chain joins TRBV11-2 and TRBJ2-7, with a tentative D call TRBD2 (5 bases). V gave up 5 bases and J gave up 4 bases, with 21 bases separating them. The germline V gene encodes CDR1 SGHAT and CDR2 FQNNGV. This CDR3 is built from 16 residues. The CDR3 DNA sequence: TGTGCCAGCAGCCGAGCCTCCGGGATAAGTTTTTACGAGCAGTACTTC. Protein product: CASSRASGISFYEQYF.

CDR3 loop: CANSTGSYEQYF. For the CDR3, the DNA is TGTGCCAACAGCACAGGCTCCTACGAGCAGTACTTC. The chain links TRBV12-3 or TRBV12-4 to TRBJ2-7, with D perhaps matching TRBD1 (5 bases). This CDR3 region has 12 residues. Trimming took off 10 bases at V and 0 bases at J, with 10 bases between the two ends.

The V gene is TRBV6-2 or TRBV6-3, the J gene TRBJ2-3, with 8 bases lining up with TRBD2. V was clipped by 0 bases and J by 2 bases; unmatched bases: 7. In germline, CDR1 is MNHEY, CDR2 SVGEGT. There are 17 residues in the CDR3. The CDR3 DNA sequence: TGTGCCAGCAGTTACTCGGGCGGGGGGCTGCTCACAGATACGCAGTATTTT. Translated, it gives CASSYSGGGLLTDTQYF.

This rearrangement joins TRBV6-5 to TRBJ2-7; the match to TRBD1 covers 10 bases. The CDR3 is 16 residues long. After removal of 0 bases from V and 1 base from J, the junction contained 3 bases not matched to a gene. The V gene's germline CDR1 is MNHEY and CDR2 SVGAGI. CDR3 sequence: CASSYSGTGVSYEQYF. The CDR3 DNA is TGTGCCAGCAGTTACTCCGGGACAGGGGTGTCCTACGAGCAGTACTTC.

In this sample, this clonotype turned up a few times. The chain carries TRBV10-3 and TRBJ1-2; the D gene is possibly TRBD1 (5 bases). Per germline, CDR1 ENHRY and CDR2 SYGVKD. V lost 10 bases and J lost 4, with 10 bases in between. There are 11 residues in the CDR3. CDR3 in amino acids: CATGPFYGYTF. The CDR3 region has the DNA TGTGCCACGGGACCTTTCTATGGCTACACCTTC.

The rearrangement uses TRBV30 and TRBJ2-6; D gene ambiguous. The CDR3 covers 13 residues. The V gene lost 4 bases and the J gene lost 0 bases, with 4 bases spanning the gap. Germline V gene lookup returns CDR1 GTSNPN and CDR2 SVGIG (reference sequence). The DNA for the CDR3 is TGTGCCTGGAAGGGCTCTGGGGCCAACGTCCTGACTTTC. Amino acid sequence: CAWKGSGANVLTF.

The sample holds a few counts of this clonotype. This sequence joins TRBV6-1 and TRBJ2-3; 7 bases fit TRBD2. CDR1 and CDR2 (germline): MNHNS, SASEGT. Losses at the gene ends were 6 bases for V and 2 bases for J; bases not matched to a gene: 11. CDR3 length: 16 residues. For the CDR3, the DNA is TGTGCCAGCAGCCATCGCGGACGGGACTACACAGATACGCAGTATTTT. Its translation is CASSHRGRDYTDTQYF.

Comment on this clonotype: Just one base apart from a much larger clone, this may be a read error. The chain links TRBV3-1 to TRBJ2-7; 9 nucleotides match TRBD1. Germline V CDR1 and CDR2: LGHDT, YNNKEL (reference sequence). The CDR3 is made up of 15 amino acids. The DNA of the CDR3 is TGTGCCAGCGGCCACTGGACAGGGGAACCCTACGAGCAGTACTTC. Amino acids: CASGHWTGEPYEQYF.

The table lists this clonotype with many counts. The chain combines TRBV6-2 or TRBV6-3 with TRBJ2-2, with 8 bases that match TRBD2. This CDR3 has 14 residues. Germline assignment: CDR1 MNHEY and CDR2 SVGEGT. Trimming removed 5 bases from V and 6 bases from J; junction bases left unmatched: 5. The CDR3 coding sequence is TGTGCCAGCAGTGAGCGGGGGACCGCCGGGGAGCTGTTTTTT. The encoded protein is CASSERGTAGELFF.

This clonotype was recorded many times. This chain uses TRBV10-3 with TRBJ2-7; D unclear. V lost 2 bases to trimming and J lost 2 bases, with 10 bases between them. CDR3 length: 14 amino acids. The germline CDR1 and CDR2 sequences are ENHRY and SYGVKD. CDR3 loop: CAISERSSTYEQYF. The CDR3 region has the DNA TGTGCCATCAGTGAGAGGAGCAGCACCTACGAGCAGTACTTC.

This clonotype has a count of ten or more. The chain's CDR3 is CASSYGPLWSYEQYF. The CDR3 nucleotides read TGTGCCAGCAGCTACGGACCGTTATGGTCCTACGAGCAGTACTTC. The chain employs TRBV6-5 and TRBJ2-7; D ambiguous. V was pared by 6 bases and J by 1 base, with 16 bases between. CDR1 and CDR2 from the germline V gene are MNHEY and SVGAGI. This CDR3 is built from 15 residues.

This clonotype was found a few times. The chain couples TRBV12-3 or TRBV12-4 to TRBJ2-7; TRBD1 or TRBD2 may be the D gene (5 bases each). V lost 3 bases and J 2 bases, leaving 11 bases between the germline ends. The CDR3 is made up of 14 amino acids. The CDR3 nucleotides read TGTGCCAGCAGTTTCATGAGGGGCACCTACGAGCAGTACTTC. This sequence encodes CASSFMRGTYEQYF.

The V gene is TRBV12-3 or TRBV12-4, the J gene TRBJ2-7; D possibly corresponds to TRBD2 (5 bases). The CDR3 extends over 13 amino acids. V dropped 6 bases and J dropped 6 bases, with 15 bases sitting between them. CDR3 nucleotide sequence: TGTGCCAGCAGGGTCGGGGTGAGGAGCGAGCAGTACTTC. Its protein is CASRVGVRSEQYF.

V is TRBV7-9 and J is TRBJ1-3; no clear D. This CDR3 is built from 15 residues. V lost 4 bases, J lost 2 bases, and 12 bases lay in between. The germline V gene encodes CDR1 SEHNR and CDR2 FQNEAQ (reference sequence). The CDR3 spells CASSSSGSAGNTIYF. The CDR3 DNA follows: TGTGCCAGCAGCTCATCGGGATCTGCTGGAAACACCATATATTTT.

In this sample, this clonotype turned up many times. The V and J genes are TRBV6-5 and TRBJ2-7; no firm D call. The CDR3 covers 16 residues. Between the trimmed V and J ends, which lost 0 bases and 3 bases, there was a span of 15 bases. Germline assignment: CDR1 MNHEY and CDR2 SVGAGI. For the CDR3, the DNA is TGTGCCAGCAGTTACTCGATGGGGTCAGTTATCTACGAGCAGTACTTC. Protein sequence: CASSYSMGSVIYEQYF.

Turning to this clonotype: This clone may be a read error of a much larger clone one base away. The chain uses TRBV3-1 and TRBJ2-3, with 13 bases that match TRBD2. J lost 1 base, V lost 3 bases, and 7 bases had no gene match. Germline-derived CDR1 and CDR2 are LGHDT and YNNKEL (reference sequence). CDR3 length equals 18 residues. The CDR3 region is CASSQTSGGSTGTDTQYF. CDR3 nucleotides: TGTGCCAGCAGCCAGACTAGCGGGGGGTCGACGGGCACAGATACGCAGTATTTT.

The chain employs TRBV7-9 and TRBJ2-1, with D possibly matching TRBD2 (5 bases). The ends were cut back, 3 bases at V and 0 bases at J, with 12 bases in the middle. CDR3 length: 16 residues. Germline values: CDR1 SEHNR, CDR2 FQNEAQ (reference sequence). The CDR3 DNA sequence: TGTGCCAGCAGCTTCGGCGGGCAGAGCTCCTACAATGAGCAGTTCTTC. It is translated as CASSFGGQSSYNEQFF.

This clonotype was counted a few times. The chain recombines TRBV5-1 with TRBJ2-1, with D possibly being TRBD1 (6 bases). CDR1 is SGHRS and CDR2 is YFSETQ in the germline V gene. The germline V and J ends were trimmed by 4 bases and 10 bases, with 12 bases remaining between them. The CDR3 extends over 12 amino acids. The CDR3: CASSTPGTEQFF. The DNA of the CDR3 is TGCGCCAGCAGCACGCCCGGGACAGAGCAGTTCTTC.

The chain links TRBV2 to TRBJ1-5; D gene ambiguous. Germline CDR1 and CDR2: SNHLY and FYNNEI. The CDR3 sequence is 13 residues long. Trimming cost V 6 bases and J 0 bases, with 6 bases left between them. CDR3 residues: CASRGCSNQPQHF. The CDR3 DNA follows: TGTGCCAGCAGAGGGTGTAGCAATCAGCCCCAGCATTTT. Full variable domain (rest looked up from reference TRBV2 and TRBJ1-5): EPEVTQTPSHQVTQMGQEVILRCVPISNHLYFYWYRQILGQKVEFLVSFYNNEISEKSEIFDDQFSVERPDGSNFTLKIRSTKLEDSAMYFCASRGCSNQPQHFGDGTRLSIL.

This clonotype was detected many times. The V and J genes are TRBV6-2 or TRBV6-3 and TRBJ2-5, with 7 bases lining up with TRBD1. Trimming removed 6 bases from V and 7 bases from J; junction bases left unmatched: 5. CDR1 is MNHEY and CDR2 is SVGEGT in the germline V gene. CDR3 length: 12 amino acids. CDR3 nucleotide sequence: TGTGCCAGCAGAACAGGGGCTGGGACCCAGTACTTC. Amino acids: CASRTGAGTQYF.

This chain connects TRBV2 to TRBJ1-2; TRBD1 aligns across 9 bases. The CDR3 has 12 residues. Germline CDR1 is SNHLY and CDR2 is FYNNEI. After removal of 11 bases from V and 5 bases from J, the junction contained 6 bases not matched to a gene. The CDR3 region is CAGTGGAYGYTF. The CDR3 DNA reads as TGTGCCGGCACAGGGGGCGCGTATGGCTACACCTTC.

There are a few counts of this clonotype. This chain uses TRBV29-1 with TRBJ1-2; a weak D match, TRBD1 (6 bases). Germline values: CDR1 SQVTM, CDR2 ANQGSEA. The V gene lost 0 bases and the J gene lost 5 bases, with 16 bases spanning the gap. CDR3 length equals 15 residues. CDR3 coding DNA: TGCAGCGTTGAAGAGCTCGTGACGGGGGCTTATGGCTACACCTTC. It encodes CSVEELVTGAYGYTF.